Sequencing of this T cell receptor beta chain was carried out in a study of T cell responses to AZD1222 COVID-19 vaccine. Profiled with immunoSEQ multiplex PCR; TCRdb holds only in-frame clones, not every one. The sample lists about 92,000 clones; more than 75% were seen once. Study conclusions and caveats: Repertoire samples came only from after the peak T cell response. White British donors predominated, females outnumbered males, and clonal diversity was possibly underestimated.

With respect to this clone: Its antigen remains unknown.

The V gene's germline CDR1 is MNHEY and CDR2 SMNVEV (reference sequence). V lost 3 bases and J lost 6, with 17 bases in between. The CDR3 has 15 amino acids. The chain couples TRBV27 to TRBJ1-2, with D perhaps matching TRBD1 (5 bases). This sample comprised peripheral blood, obtained on day 0 of AZD1222 vaccination. This clonotype originated in an adult in good health. The CDR3 region is CASSFTGLPADGYTF. The CDR3 DNA follows: TGTGCCAGCAGTTTTACGGGACTCCCTGCGGATGGCTACACCTTC.